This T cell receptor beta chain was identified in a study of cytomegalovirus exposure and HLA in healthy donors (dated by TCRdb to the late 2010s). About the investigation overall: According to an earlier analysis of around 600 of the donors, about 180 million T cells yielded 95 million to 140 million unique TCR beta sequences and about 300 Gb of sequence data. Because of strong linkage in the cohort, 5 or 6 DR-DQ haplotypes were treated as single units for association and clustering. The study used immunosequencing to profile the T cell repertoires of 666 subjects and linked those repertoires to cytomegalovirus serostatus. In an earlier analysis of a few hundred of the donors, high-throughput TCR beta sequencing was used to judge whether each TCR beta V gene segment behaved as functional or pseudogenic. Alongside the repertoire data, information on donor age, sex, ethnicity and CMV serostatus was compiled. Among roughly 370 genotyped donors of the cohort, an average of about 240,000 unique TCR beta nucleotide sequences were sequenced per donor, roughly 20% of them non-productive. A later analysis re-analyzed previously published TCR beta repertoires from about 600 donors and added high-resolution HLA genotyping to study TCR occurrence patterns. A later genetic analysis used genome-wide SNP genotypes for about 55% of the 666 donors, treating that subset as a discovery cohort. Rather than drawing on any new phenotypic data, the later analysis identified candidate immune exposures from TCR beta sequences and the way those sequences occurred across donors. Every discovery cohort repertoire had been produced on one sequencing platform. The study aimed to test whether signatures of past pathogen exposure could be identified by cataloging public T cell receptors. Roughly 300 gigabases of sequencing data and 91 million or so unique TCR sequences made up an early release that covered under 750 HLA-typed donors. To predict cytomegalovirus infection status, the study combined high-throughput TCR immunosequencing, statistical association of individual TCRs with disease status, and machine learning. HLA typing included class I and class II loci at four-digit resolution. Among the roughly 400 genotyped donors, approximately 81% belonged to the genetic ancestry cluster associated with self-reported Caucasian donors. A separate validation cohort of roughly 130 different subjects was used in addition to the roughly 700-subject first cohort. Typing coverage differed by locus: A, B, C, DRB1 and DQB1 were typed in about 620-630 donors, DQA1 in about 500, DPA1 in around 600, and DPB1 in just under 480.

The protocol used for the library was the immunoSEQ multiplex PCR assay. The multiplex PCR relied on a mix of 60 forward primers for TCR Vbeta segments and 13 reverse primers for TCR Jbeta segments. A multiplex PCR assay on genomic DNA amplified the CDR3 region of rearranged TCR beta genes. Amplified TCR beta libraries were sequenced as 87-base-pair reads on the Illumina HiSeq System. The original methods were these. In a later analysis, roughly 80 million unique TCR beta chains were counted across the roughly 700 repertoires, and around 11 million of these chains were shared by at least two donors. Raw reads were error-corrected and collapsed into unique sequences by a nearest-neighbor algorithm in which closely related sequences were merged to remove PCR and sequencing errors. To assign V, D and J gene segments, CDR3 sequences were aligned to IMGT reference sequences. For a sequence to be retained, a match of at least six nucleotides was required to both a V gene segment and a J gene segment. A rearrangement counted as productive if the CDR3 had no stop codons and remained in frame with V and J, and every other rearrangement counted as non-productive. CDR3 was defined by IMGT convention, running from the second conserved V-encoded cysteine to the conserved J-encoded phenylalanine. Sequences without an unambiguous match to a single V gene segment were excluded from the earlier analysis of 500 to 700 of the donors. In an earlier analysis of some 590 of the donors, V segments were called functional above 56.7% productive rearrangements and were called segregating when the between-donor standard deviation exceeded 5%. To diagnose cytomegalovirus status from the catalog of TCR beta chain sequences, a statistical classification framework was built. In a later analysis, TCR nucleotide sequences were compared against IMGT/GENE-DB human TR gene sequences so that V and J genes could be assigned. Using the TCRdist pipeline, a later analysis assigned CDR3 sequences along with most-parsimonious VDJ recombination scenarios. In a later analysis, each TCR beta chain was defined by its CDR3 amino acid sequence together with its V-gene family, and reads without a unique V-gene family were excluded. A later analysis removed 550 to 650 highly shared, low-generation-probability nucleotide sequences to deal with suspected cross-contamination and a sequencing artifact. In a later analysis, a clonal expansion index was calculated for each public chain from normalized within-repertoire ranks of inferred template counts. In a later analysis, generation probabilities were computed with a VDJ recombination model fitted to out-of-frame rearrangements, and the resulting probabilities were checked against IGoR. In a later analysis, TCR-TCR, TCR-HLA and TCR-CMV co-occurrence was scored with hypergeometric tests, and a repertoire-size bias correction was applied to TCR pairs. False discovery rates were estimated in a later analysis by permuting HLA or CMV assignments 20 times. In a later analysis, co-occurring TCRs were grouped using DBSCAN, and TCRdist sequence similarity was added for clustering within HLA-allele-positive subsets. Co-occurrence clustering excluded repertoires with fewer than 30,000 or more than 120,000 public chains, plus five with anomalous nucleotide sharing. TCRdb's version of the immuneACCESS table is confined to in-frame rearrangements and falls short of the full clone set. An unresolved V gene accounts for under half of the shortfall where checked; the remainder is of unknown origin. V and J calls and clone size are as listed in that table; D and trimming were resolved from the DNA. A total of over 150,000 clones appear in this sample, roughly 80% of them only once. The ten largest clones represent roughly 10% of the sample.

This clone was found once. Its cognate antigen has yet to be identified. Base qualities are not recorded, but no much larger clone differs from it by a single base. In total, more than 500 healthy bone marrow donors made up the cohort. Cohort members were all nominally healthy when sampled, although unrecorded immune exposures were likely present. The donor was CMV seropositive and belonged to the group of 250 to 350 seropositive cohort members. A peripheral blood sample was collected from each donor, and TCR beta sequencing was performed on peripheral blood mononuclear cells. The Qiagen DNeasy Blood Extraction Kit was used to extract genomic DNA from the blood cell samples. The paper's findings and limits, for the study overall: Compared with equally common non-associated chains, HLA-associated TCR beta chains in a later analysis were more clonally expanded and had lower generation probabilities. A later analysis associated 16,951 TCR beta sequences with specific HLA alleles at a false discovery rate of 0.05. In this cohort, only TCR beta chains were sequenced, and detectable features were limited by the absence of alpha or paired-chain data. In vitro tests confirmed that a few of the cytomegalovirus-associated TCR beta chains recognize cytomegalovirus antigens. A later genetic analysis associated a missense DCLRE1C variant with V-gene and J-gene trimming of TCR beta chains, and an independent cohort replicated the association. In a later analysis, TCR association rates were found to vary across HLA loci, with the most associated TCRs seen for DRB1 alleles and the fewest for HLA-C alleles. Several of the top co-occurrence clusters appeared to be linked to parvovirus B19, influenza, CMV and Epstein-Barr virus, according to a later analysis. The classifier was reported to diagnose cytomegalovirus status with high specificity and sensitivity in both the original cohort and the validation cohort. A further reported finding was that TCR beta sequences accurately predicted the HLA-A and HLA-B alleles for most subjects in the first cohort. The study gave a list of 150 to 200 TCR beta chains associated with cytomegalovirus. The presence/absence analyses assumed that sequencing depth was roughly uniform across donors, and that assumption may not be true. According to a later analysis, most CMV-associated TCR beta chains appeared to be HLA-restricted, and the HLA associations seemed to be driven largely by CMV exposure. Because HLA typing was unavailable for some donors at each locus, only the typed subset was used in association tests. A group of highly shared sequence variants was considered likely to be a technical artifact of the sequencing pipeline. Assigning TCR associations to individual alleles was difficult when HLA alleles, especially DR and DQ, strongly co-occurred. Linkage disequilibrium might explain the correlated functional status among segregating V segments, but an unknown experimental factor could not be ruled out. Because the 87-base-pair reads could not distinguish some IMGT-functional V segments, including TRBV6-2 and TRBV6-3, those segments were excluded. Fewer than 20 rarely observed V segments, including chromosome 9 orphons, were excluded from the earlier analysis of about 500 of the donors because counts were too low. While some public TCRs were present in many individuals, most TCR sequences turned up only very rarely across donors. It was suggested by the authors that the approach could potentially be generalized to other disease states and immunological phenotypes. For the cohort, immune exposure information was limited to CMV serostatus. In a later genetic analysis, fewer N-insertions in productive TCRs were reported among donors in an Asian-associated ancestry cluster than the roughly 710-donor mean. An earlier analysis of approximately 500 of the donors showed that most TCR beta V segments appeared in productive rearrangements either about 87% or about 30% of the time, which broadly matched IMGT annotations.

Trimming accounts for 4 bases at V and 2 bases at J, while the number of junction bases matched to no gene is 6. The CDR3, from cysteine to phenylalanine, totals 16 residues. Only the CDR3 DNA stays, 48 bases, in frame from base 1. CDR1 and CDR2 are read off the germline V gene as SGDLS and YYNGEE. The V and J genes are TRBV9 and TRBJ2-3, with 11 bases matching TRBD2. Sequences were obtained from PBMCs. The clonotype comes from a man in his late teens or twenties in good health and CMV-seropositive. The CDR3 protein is CASSSLAGGPTDTQYF. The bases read TGTGCCAGCAGCTCCTTAGCGGGGGGGCCCACAGATACGCAGTATTTT.